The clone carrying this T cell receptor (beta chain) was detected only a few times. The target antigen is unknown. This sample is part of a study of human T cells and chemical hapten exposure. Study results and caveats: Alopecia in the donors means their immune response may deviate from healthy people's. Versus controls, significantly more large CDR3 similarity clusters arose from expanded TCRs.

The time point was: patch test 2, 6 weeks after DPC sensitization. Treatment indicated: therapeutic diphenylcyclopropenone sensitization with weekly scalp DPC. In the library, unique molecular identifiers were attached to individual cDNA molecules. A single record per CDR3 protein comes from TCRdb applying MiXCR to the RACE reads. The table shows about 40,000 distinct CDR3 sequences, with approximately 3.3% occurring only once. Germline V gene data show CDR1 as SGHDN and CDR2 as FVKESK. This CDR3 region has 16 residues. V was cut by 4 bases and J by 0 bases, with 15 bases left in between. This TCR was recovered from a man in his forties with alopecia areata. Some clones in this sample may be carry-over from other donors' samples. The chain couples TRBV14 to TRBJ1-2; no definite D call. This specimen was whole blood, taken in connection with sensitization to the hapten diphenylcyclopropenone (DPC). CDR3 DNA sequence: TGTGCCAGCAGCCCCCCAGGCGCACCAGCTAACTATGGCTACACCTTC. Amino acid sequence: CASSPPGAPANYGYTF. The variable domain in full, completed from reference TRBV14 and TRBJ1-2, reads EAGVTQFPSHSVIEKGQTVTLRCDPISGHDNLYWYRRVMGKEIKFLLHFVKESKQDESGMPNNRFLAERTGGTYSTLKVQPAELEDSGVYFCASSPPGAPANYGYTFGSGTRLTVV.